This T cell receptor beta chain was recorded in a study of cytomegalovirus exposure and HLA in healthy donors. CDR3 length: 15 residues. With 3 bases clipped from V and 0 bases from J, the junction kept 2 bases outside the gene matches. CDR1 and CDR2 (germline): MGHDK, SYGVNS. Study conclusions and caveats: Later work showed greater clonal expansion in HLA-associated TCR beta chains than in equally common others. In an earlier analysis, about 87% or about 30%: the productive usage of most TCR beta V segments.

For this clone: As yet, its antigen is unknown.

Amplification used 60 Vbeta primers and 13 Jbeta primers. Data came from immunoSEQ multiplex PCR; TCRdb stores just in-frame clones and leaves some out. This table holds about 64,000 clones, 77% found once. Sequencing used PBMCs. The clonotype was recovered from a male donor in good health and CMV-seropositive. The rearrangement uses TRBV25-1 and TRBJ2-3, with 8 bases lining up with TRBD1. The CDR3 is CASSEGQVSTDTQYF. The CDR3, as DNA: TGTGCCAGCAGTGAGGGACAGGTGAGCACAGATACGCAGTATTTT.